This entry lists 14 T cell receptor beta chains sequenced from one sample in a study of technical replicates of blood from a handful of donors (dated by TCRdb to about 2017). Library preparation employed the immunoSEQ multiplex PCR assay. The table was pulled from immuneACCESS by TCRdb, which kept in-frame rearrangements only. Such tables lose some clones; where checked, under half of the loss comes from unresolved V genes, and the rest has no known cause. In all, the sample holds some 87,000 clones, and around 92% of those were seen once. The top ten clonotypes cover roughly 0.36% of the sample. Source material: T cells isolated from PBMCs. Every receptor here comes from a human donor in good health.

V is TRBV27 and J is TRBJ1-4; TRBD1 matches at 7 bases. CDR3 length: 14 amino acids. V shed 6 bases, J shed 8 bases, and the junction held 9 bases outside the gene matches. Looked up from germline, CDR1 is MNHEY and CDR2 is SMNVEV (reference sequence). CDR3 in DNA: TGTGCCAGCAGCGTAGGGGGCTTTTCCGAAAAACTGTTTTTT. This sequence encodes CASSVGGFSEKLFF.

The chain combines TRBV2 with TRBJ1-2; D unresolved. V was shortened by 7 bases and J by 4 bases, with 13 bases between the two germline ends. Germline CDR1 SNHLY, CDR2 FYNNEI. This CDR3 is built from 13 residues. Here the CDR3 DNA reads TGTGCCAGCACTACTCTGGGCTTCTATGGCTACACCTTC. Protein: CASTTLGFYGYTF.

This chain connects TRBV10-3 to TRBJ1-4, with a possible D match to TRBD1 (5 bases). This CDR3 contains 13 residues. V lost 10 bases, J lost 7 bases, and 16 bases lay in between. Germline CDR1 is ENHRY and CDR2 is SYGVKD. CDR3 residues: CATRKGLGEKLFF. The CDR3 DNA sequence: TGTGCCACCAGAAAGGGGTTGGGTGAAAAACTGTTTTTT.

V is TRBV28 and J is TRBJ2-1; the D gene is possibly TRBD2 (5 bases). The CDR3 spans 15 residues. Trimming removed 6 bases at V and 1 base at J, with 13 bases between. Per the germline V gene, CDR1 is MDHEN and CDR2 is SYDVKM. CDR3 bases: TGTGCCAGCAGCCTGGATTGGGAGTCCTACAATGAGCAGTTCTTC. Translating it yields CASSLDWESYNEQFF.

The chain couples TRBV4-1 to TRBJ1-1, with 7 bases identical to TRBD1. V lost 3 bases and J lost 1; bases outside the gene matches: 8. There are 16 residues in the CDR3. Germline CDR1 MGHRA, CDR2 YSYEKL. CDR3 in DNA: TGCGCCAGCAGCCAGGTGCTACAGGGGCCGAACACTGAAGCTTTCTTT. As protein: CASSQVLQGPNTEAFF.

This clone was detected only once. The chain joins TRBV10-1 to TRBJ1-1, with D possibly matching TRBD1 (5 bases). CDR1 and CDR2 (germline): WNHNN, SYGVQD (reference sequence). The germline V and J ends were trimmed by 4 bases and 1 base, with 7 bases remaining between them. The CDR3 runs to 13 residues. The CDR3 DNA reads as TGCGCCAGCAGTGCGGGGGGGAACACTGAAGCTTTCTTT. Residues: CASSAGGNTEAFF.

This clone came up once. The rearrangement uses TRBV21-1 and TRBJ1-1; TRBD1 reflects the table's D call only, with no check against the DNA. TRBV21-1 corresponds to a pseudogene. The CDR3 covers 14 residues. The CDR3 nucleotides are TGTGCCAGCAGCAAAGGTGGGGCGCGAACTGAAGCTTTCTTT. Residues: CASSKGGARTEAFF.

J is TRBJ1-1 and V is TRBV5-1; D not certain. Trimming pared 4 bases from V and 1 base from J, leaving 11 bases between. The CDR3 sequence is 14 residues long. Germline loops: CDR1 SGHRS, CDR2 YFSETQ. CDR3 amino acids: CASSQDGENTEAFF. CDR3 bases: TGCGCCAGCAGCCAGGACGGGGAGAACACTGAAGCTTTCTTT.

The genes are TRBV4-2 and TRBJ2-1; TRBD2 aligns across 10 bases. V lost 1 base, J lost 8 bases, and 11 bases stayed unmatched. Germline V gene sequence: CDR1 LGHNA, CDR2 YNFKEQ. CDR3 length: 17 residues. CDR3 sequence (DNA): TGTGCCAGCAGCCAAGCTTTCCAGCGGGAGGGCCCGTATGAGCAGTTCTTC. Translated, it gives CASSQAFQREGPYEQFF.

This rearrangement joins TRBV6-5 to TRBJ2-7, with D perhaps TRBD2 (5 bases). Germline V gene lookup returns CDR1 MNHEY and CDR2 SVGAGI. CDR3 length: 14 residues. V shed 5 bases and J shed 4 bases, with 15 bases lying between them. The CDR3 DNA follows: TGTGCCAGCAGTGTCTCCGGGGAAACTTACGAGCAGTACTTC. It specifies CASSVSGETYEQYF.

A single count supports this clone. The rearrangement uses TRBV28 and TRBJ1-5, with TRBD1 identical over 8 bases. The J segment lost 7 bases and the V segment lost 6 bases, leaving 11 bases of the junction unmatched. The CDR3 is made up of 15 amino acids. The V gene's germline CDR1 is MDHEN and CDR2 SYDVKM. CDR3 in DNA: TGTGCCAGCAGGGAAGCAGGGGGCCGGCCCCAGCCCCAGCATTTT. Its protein is CASREAGGRPQPQHF.

This chain joins TRBV7-9 and TRBJ2-1, with 10 nucleotides matching TRBD2. V was clipped by 5 bases and J by 4 bases; unmatched bases: 5. There are 15 residues in the CDR3. The germline CDR1 and CDR2 sequences are SEHNR and FQNEAQ (reference sequence). In DNA, the CDR3 is TGTGCCAGCAGCGTAGGACTAGCGGCGTACAATGAGCAGTTCTTC. Translating gives CASSVGLAAYNEQFF. The full variable domain, with the rest looked up from reference TRBV7-9 and TRBJ2-1, is DTGVSQNPRHKITKRGQNVTFRCDPISEHNRLYWYRQTLGQGPEFLTYFQNEAQLEKSRLLSDRFSAERPKGSFSTLEIQRTEQGDSAMYLCASSVGLAAYNEQFFGPGTRLTVL.

This chain joins TRBV5-3 and TRBJ2-1; the match to TRBD2 covers 15 bases. TRBV5-3 is an ORF, and what it does is uncertain. CDR3 length: 20 amino acids. V was pared by 4 bases and J by 0 bases, with 11 bases of the junction left unmatched. The CDR3 nucleotides read TGTGCCAGAAGCCAGGGAGGGACTAGCGGGAGGCCAAACTCCTACAATGAGCAGTTCTTC. Its protein product is CARSQGGTSGRPNSYNEQFF.

The rearrangement links TRBV7-9 to TRBJ2-7, with 8 bases lining up with TRBD1. Trimming removed 8 bases from V and 1 base from J; junction bases left unmatched: 4. Per germline, CDR1 SEHNR and CDR2 FQNEAQ (reference sequence). The CDR3 is 13 residues long. The CDR3 DNA is TGTGCCAGCCAACGGGACAGGTCCTACGAGCAGTACTTC. Its protein product is CASQRDRSYEQYF.